This TCR beta chain was observed in a study of neurological immune-mediated disorders (dated 2019 in TCRdb). Concerning the study at large: Among the roughly 34 multiple sclerosis patients, relapsing-remitting MS was present in approximately 31 and secondary progressive MS was present in 3. Peripheral blood TCR-beta repertoires from patients with HTLV-I-associated myelopathy (HAM/TSP), patients with multiple sclerosis, and healthy controls were compared in the study using UMI-based sequencing. Alongside PBMC samples, the set of 106 TCR-beta libraries contained longitudinal samples, technical triplicates, and paired CD4+ and CD8+ T-cell subsets that had been sorted. Of the approximately 66 subjects in the cohort, some 15 were HAM/TSP patients, around 34 were multiple sclerosis patients, and approximately 20 were healthy controls. The full study reports these points: In phylogenetic analysis, the repertoires of 18 of 34 MS patients grouped into a cluster of related CDR3 sequences, which suggests a possible signature at the repertoire level. TCR clonal expansion was greatest in HAM/TSP patients and smallest in MS patients, who ranked below even healthy controls. No identical CDR3 amino acid sequences were shared among expanded clones across subjects, suggesting private TCR-beta repertoires in all groups. The MS cluster showed no association with clinical or MRI features, and the authors stated that larger cohorts are needed.

cDNA was synthesized by template-switch 5'RACE using a primer carrying a 10-nucleotide random unique molecular identifier by which each TCR transcript was tagged. Each sequencing run produced over 200 million TCR-beta sequences covering 15-18 subjects. Total RNA was extracted with the RNeasy kit. Using the KAPA Real-time Library Amplification kit, TCR-beta VDJ regions were amplified with primers for the TCR constant region and the 5'RACE anchor. A first PCR added sample indexes and Illumina adaptors, and a second PCR then raised library yield. After Ampure bead purification, the roughly 650 bp TCR product was size-selected on a 2% E-gel SizeSelection system. Library quality was checked on a Bioanalyzer, concentration was measured with Qubit, and libraries were quantified with the Kapa Library Quantification kit before pooling. Paired-end 2 x 150 bp sequencing of the libraries was performed on an Illumina HiSeq 2500. To increase sequence diversity, about 23-30% phiX was spiked into each library pool. The authors' pipeline ran thus. Quality-filtered reads were processed with the UMI-based MiGEC pipeline, and over 85% of raw TCR sequences were removed by the MiGEC pipeline during error correction. IMGT germline references were used for aligning VDJ genes, and each clonotype was defined as a unique CDR3 amino acid sequence together with its V-J genes. VDJtools evaluated clonal expansion, Shannon diversity and CDR3 relatedness (CalcPairwiseDistances, ClusterSamples); CLCbio workbench built phylogenetic trees. A clone was classed as expanded if it had 8 or more unique UMIs, a cutoff based on coefficient-of-variation modelling across technical triplicates. Starting from the raw public reads, TCRdb applied fastp trimming at Q25, assembled clones with MiXCR and retained in-frame beta chains. One record per CDR3 amino acid sequence lists the most common genes and DNA. None of the V and J calls come from the authors' own analysis; TCRdb made them. The table for this sample lists tens of thousands of distinct CDR3 sequences; 4.5% of them were counted only once. The ten largest clones represent 6.9% of the sample.

Libraries from unsorted PBMCs were made from 2 million PBMCs kept in RNAlater at -80 degrees C until RNA extraction. Multiple sclerosis patients were enrolled in a US clinical protocol evaluating disease progression by magnetic resonance imaging. Peripheral blood was subjected to Ficoll-Hypaque density gradient centrifugation to isolate PBMCs, which were then cryopreserved in liquid nitrogen. From the cysteine through the phenylalanine, the CDR3 covers 17 amino acids. Kept here is only the CDR3 DNA, which spans 51 bases and is read in frame from base 1. The germline V gene (reference sequence) sets CDR1 to LGHDT and CDR2 to YNNKEL. The junction shows trimming of 1 base on V and 8 bases on J, and the gene matches do not reach 9 bases of it. This clonotype was counted many times. The target of this receptor is not known. No per-base quality is available; no much larger clone lies one base away.

The chain is encoded by TRBV3-1 joined to TRBJ2-1; TRBD2 fits 12 bases in the junction. Sequenced: PBMCs. The TCR comes from a man younger than 40 with multiple sclerosis. The CDR3 protein is CASSQVSSGGAGDEQFF. The DNA sequence is TGTGCCAGCAGCCAAGTATCTAGCGGGGGGGCCGGGGATGAGCAGTTCTTC.